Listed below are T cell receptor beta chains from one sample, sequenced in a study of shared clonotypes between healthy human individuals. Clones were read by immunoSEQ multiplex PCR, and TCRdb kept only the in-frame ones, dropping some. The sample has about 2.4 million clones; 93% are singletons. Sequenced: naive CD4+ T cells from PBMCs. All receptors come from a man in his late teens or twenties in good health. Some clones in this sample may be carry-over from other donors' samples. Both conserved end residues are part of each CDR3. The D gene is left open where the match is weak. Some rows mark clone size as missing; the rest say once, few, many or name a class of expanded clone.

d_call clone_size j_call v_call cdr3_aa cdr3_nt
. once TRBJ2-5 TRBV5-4 CASSPYYQETQYF TGTGCCAGCAGCCCGTACTACCAAGAGACCCAGTACTTC
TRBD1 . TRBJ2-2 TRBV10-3 CAISESGQGNTGELFF TGTGCCATCAGTGAGTCGGGACAGGGTAACACCGGGGAGCTGTTTTTT
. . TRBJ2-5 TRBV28 CASSLQASASTQYF TGTGCCAGCAGTTTACAGGCTAGCGCATCAACCCAGTACTTC
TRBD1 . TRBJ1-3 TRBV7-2 CASSSRDRVNTIYF TGTGCCAGCAGCTCCCGGGACAGGGTGAACACCATATATTTT
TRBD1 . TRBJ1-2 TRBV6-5 CASSYAGTGDGYTF TGTGCCAGCAGTTACGCGGGGACAGGAGATGGCTACACCTTC
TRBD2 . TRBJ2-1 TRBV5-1 CASSGRLASDEQFF TGCGCCAGCAGCGGCCGACTAGCGTCCGATGAGCAGTTCTTC
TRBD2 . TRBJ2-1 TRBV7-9 CASSLGTSGNNEQFF TGTGCCAGCAGCTTAGGGACTAGCGGGAACAATGAGCAGTTCTTC
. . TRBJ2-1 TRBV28 CASRTYRNEQFF TGTGCCAGCAGAACCTACCGGAATGAGCAGTTCTTC
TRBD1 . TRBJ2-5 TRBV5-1 CASSARDSSQETQYF TGCGCCAGCAGCGCGAGGGACAGCTCCCAAGAGACCCAGTACTTC
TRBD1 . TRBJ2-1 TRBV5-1 CASSPAGTGGYNEQFF TGCGCCAGCAGCCCGGCCGGGACAGGGGGGTACAATGAGCAGTTCTTC
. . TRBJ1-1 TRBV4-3 CASSYRDMNTEAFF TGCGCCAGCAGCTACAGGGATATGAACACTGAAGCTTTCTTT
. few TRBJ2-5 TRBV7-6 CASSPGGTQYF TGTGCCAGCAGCCCTGGGGGGACCCAGTACTTC
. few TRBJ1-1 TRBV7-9 CASSLRSHPNTEAFF TGTGCCAGCAGCTTACGATCTCACCCTAACACTGAAGCTTTCTTT
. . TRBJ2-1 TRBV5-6 CASSLARARSYNEQFF TGTGCCAGCAGCTTGGCCCGGGCCCGCTCCTACAATGAGCAGTTCTTC
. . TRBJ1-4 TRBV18 CASSRIQPTNEKLFF TGTGCCAGCTCACGAATACAGCCTACTAATGAAAAACTGTTTTTT
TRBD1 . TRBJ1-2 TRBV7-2 CASSPHMTGGGSPYGYTF TGTGCCAGCAGCCCACACATGACAGGGGGCGGGTCCCCCTATGGCTACACCTTC
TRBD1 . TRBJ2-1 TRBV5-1 CASAGQGLGDEQFF TGCGCCAGCGCAGGACAGGGATTAGGGGATGAGCAGTTCTTC
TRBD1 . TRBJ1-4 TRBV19 CASTGQGPATNEKLFF TGTGCCAGTACCGGACAGGGACCAGCAACTAATGAAAAACTGTTTTTT
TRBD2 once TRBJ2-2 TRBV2 CASSGLVSGELFF TGTGCCAGCAGCGGACTAGTATCCGGGGAGCTGTTTTTT
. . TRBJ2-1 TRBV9 CASSARGGYNEQFF TGTGCCAGCAGCGCCCGAGGAGGCTACAATGAGCAGTTCTTC
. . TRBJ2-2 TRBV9 CASSSRLAGELFF TGTGCCAGCAGTAGTCGGCTGGCCGGGGAGCTGTTTTTT
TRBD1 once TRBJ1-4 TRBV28 CASISGTGRPEGEKLFF TGTGCCAGCATTAGCGGGACAGGGCGCCCAGAAGGTGAAAAACTGTTTTTT
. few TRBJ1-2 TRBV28 CASSASGSGYTF TGTGCCAGCAGTGCGTCCGGGAGCGGCTACACCTTC
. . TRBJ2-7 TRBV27 CASSLGGPQSSYEQYF TGTGCCAGCAGTTTAGGGGGACCCCAGAGCTCCTACGAGCAGTACTTC
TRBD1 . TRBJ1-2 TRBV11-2 CASSYGQGNYGYTF TGTGCCAGCAGTTACGGACAGGGAAACTATGGCTACACCTTC
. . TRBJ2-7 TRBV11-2 CASSLAFLDTKQYF TGTGCCAGCAGCTTAGCTTTTTTGGACACCAAGCAGTACTTC
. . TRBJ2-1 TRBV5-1 CASSLEGGPRFEQFF TGCGCCAGCAGCTTGGAAGGAGGGCCAAGGTTTGAGCAGTTCTTC
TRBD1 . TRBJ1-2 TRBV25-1 CASSELRQGDYGYTF TGTGCCAGCAGTGAACTCCGACAGGGGGACTATGGCTACACCTTC
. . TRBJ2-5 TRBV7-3 CASSPQGMYQETQYF TGTGCCAGCAGCCCCCAAGGGATGTACCAAGAGACCCAGTACTTC
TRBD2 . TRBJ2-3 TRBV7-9 CASSLLAGGHDTQYF TGTGCCAGCAGCTTACTAGCGGGAGGACACGATACGCAGTATTTT
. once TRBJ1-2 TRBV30 CAWSPITNYGYTF TGTGCCTGGAGCCCAATCACTAACTATGGCTACACCTTC
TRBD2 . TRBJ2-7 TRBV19 CASRGLLSYEQYF TGTGCCAGTAGGGGACTACTCTCCTACGAGCAGTACTTC
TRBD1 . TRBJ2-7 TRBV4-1 CASSQGVSGGYEQYF TGCGCCAGCAGCCAGGGAGTCTCAGGGGGCTACGAGCAGTACTTC
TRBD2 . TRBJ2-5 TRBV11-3 CASSLGVAGYETQYF TGTGCCAGCAGCCTCGGAGTAGCGGGCTATGAGACCCAGTACTTC
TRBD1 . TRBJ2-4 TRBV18 CASSPGQGKNIQYF TGTGCCAGCTCACCGGGACAGGGGAAAAACATTCAGTACTTC
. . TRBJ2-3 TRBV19 CASSMQGSTDTQYF TGTGCCAGTAGTATGCAGGGGAGCACAGATACGCAGTATTTT
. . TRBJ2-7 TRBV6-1 CASSEAPQAGYEQYF TGTGCCAGCAGTGAAGCGCCCCAGGCGGGTTACGAGCAGTACTTC
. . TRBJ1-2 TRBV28 CASSLITGRHGYTF TGTGCCAGCAGTCTAATCACAGGGAGGCATGGCTACACCTTC
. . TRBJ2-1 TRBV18 CASSPTVSSYNEQFF TGTGCCAGCTCACCGACGGTTAGCTCCTACAATGAGCAGTTCTTC
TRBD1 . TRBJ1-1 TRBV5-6 CASSSIPRQGSEAFF TGTGCCAGCAGCTCCATACCTAGACAGGGGTCTGAAGCTTTCTTT
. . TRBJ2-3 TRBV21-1 CASSKARGRSTDTQYF TGTGCCAGCAGCAAAGCTCGGGGACGGTCCACAGATACGCAGTATTTT